One and the same sample provided the 3 T cell receptor beta chains below, sequenced in a study of T-cell memory formation after mild COVID-19. TCRdb reanalysed the 5' RACE reads using MiXCR and keeps one entry per CDR3 protein. Counted here are roughly 100,000 distinct CDR3 sequences, 9.5% to 15% occurring once; the ten biggest clones make up approximately 30%. Sample: PBMCs or a T cell subset sorted from them (not recorded which). Receptors originate from an adult woman who had mild COVID-19 (a few samples of this study predate the infection). Cell type and time point are not known.

The CDR3: CASSVNGESYNEQFF. CDR3 in DNA: TGTGCCAGCAGCGTGAACGGCGAGAGCTACAATGAGCAGTTCTTC. The chain uses TRBV9 and TRBJ2-1, with D hard to call. V gave up 2 bases and J gave up 3 bases, with 12 bases separating them. CDR3 length: 15 residues. Germline CDR1 reads SGDLS; CDR2 reads YYNGEE.

J is TRBJ2-2 and V is TRBV9; 11 nucleotides agree with TRBD2. Germline V gives CDR1 SGDLS, CDR2 YYNGEE. With 4 bases clipped from V and 2 bases from J, the junction kept 10 bases outside the gene matches. CDR3 length: 18 residues. For the CDR3, the DNA is TGTGCCAGCAGCCCCGGCGGGCTAGCGGGAGGTAACACCGGGGAGCTGTTTTTT. Protein sequence: CASSPGGLAGGNTGELFF.

The chain has TRBV2 and TRBJ2-7; the D gene is possibly TRBD1 (6 bases). The CDR3 totals 14 residues. Trimming stripped 4 bases from V and 7 bases from J, with 17 bases between. Germline CDR1 reads SNHLY; CDR2 reads FYNNEI. CDR3: CASSVDSFSQEQYF. In DNA, the CDR3 is TGTGCCAGCAGTGTGGACAGTTTTTCTCAGGAGCAGTACTTC.